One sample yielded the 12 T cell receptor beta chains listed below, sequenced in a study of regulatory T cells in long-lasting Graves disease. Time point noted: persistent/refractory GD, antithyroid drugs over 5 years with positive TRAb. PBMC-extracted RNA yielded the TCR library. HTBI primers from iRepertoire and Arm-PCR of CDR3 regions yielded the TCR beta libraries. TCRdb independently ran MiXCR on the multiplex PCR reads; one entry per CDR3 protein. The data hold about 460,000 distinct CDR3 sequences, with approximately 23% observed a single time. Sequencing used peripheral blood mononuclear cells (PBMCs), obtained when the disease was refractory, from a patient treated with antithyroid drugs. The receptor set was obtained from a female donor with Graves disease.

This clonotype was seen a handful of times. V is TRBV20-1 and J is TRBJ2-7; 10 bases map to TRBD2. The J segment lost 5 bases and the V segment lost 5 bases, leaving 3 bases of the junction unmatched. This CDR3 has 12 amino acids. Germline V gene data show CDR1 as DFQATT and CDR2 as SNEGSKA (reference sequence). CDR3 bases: TGCAGTGCTCCGCTAGCGGGGGACGAGCAGTACTTC. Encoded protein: CSAPLAGDEQYF.

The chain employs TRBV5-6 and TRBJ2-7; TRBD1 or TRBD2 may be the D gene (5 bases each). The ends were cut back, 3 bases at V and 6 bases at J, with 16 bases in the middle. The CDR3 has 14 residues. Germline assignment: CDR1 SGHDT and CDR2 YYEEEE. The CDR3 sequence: CASSSGTAKLEQYF. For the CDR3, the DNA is TGTGCCAGCAGCTCTGGGACGGCGAAACTCGAGCAGTACTTC.

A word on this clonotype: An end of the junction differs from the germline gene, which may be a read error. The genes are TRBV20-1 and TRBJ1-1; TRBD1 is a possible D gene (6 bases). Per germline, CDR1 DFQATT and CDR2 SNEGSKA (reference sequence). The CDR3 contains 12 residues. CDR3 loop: CSAGRGNTEALF. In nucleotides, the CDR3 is TGCAGTGCTGGGAGGGGGAACACTGAAGCTCTCTTT.

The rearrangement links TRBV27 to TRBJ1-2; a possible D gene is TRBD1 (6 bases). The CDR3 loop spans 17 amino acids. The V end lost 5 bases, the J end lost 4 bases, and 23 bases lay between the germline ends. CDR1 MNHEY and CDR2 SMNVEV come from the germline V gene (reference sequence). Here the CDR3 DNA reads TGTGCCAGCAGTCCCCTGGGACAAACGAAACCTCTCTATGGCTACACCTTC. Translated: CASSPLGQTKPLYGYTF.

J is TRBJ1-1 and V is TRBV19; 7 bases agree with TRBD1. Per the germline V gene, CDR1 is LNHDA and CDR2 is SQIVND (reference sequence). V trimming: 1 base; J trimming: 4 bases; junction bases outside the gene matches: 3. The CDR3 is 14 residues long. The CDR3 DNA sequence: TGTGCCAGTAGTATAGGACAGGGAGGCACTGAAGCTTTCTTT. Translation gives CASSIGQGGTEAFF.

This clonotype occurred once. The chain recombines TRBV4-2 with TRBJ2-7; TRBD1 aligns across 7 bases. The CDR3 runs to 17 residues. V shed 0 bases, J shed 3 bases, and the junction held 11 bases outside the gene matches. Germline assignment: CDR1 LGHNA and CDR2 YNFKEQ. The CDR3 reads CASSQDKGSGGGYEQYF. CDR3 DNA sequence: TGTGCCAGCAGCCAAGATAAGGGCTCAGGGGGTGGCTACGAGCAGTACTTC.

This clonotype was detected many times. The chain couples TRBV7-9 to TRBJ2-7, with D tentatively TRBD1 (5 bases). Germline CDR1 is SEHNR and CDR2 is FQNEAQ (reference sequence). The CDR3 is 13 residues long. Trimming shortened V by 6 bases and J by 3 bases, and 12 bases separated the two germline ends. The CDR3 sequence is CASRGQGVYEQYF. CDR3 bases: TGTGCCAGCAGGGGTCAAGGGGTCTACGAGCAGTACTTC.

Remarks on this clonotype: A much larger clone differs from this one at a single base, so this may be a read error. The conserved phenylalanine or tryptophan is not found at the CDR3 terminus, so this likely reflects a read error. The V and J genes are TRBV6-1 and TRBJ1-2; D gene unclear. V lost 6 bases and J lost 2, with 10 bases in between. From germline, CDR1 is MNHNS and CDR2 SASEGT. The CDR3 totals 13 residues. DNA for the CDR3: TGTGCCAGCAGCGTCGCTCTAAACTATGGCTACACCCTC. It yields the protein CASSVALNYGYTL.

The CDR3: CASNIAGAGLVETQYF. CDR3 nucleotides: TGTGCCAGCAACATCGCCGGGGCGGGGTTGGTAGAGACCCAGTACTTC. This sequence joins TRBV7-9 and TRBJ2-5, with a weak D call TRBD2 (6 bases). The CDR3 is made up of 16 amino acids. The germline gives CDR1 SEHNR, CDR2 FQNEAQ (reference sequence). The V gene lost 7 bases and the J gene lost 4 bases, with 22 bases spanning the gap. The entire variable domain, with the rest obtained from reference TRBV7-9 and TRBJ2-5, is as follows: DTGVSQNPRHKITKRGQNVTFRCDPISEHNRLYWYRQTLGQGPEFLTYFQNEAQLEKSRLLSDRFSAERPKGSFSTLEIQRTEQGDSAMYLCASNIAGAGLVETQYFGPGTRLLVL.

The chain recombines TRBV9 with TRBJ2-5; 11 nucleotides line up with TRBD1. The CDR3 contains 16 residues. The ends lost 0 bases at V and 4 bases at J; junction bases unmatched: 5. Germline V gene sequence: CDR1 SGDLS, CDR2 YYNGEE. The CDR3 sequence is CASSVATGTGGETQYF. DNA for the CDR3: TGTGCCAGCAGCGTAGCTACGGGGACAGGGGGAGAGACCCAGTACTTC.

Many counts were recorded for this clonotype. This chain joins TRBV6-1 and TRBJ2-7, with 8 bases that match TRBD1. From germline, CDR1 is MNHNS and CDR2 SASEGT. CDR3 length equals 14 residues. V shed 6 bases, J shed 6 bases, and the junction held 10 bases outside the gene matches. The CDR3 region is CASSLLDRDSEQYF. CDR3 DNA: TGTGCCAGCAGCCTCTTGGACAGGGATTCCGAGCAGTACTTC.

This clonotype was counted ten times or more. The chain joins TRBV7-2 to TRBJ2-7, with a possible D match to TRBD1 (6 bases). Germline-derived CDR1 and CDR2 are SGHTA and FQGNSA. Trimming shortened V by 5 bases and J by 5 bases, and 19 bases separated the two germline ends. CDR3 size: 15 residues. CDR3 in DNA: TGTGCCAGCAGCGCGTTAGGGGGAGAGTCCGACGAGCAGTACTTC. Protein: CASSALGGESDEQYF.